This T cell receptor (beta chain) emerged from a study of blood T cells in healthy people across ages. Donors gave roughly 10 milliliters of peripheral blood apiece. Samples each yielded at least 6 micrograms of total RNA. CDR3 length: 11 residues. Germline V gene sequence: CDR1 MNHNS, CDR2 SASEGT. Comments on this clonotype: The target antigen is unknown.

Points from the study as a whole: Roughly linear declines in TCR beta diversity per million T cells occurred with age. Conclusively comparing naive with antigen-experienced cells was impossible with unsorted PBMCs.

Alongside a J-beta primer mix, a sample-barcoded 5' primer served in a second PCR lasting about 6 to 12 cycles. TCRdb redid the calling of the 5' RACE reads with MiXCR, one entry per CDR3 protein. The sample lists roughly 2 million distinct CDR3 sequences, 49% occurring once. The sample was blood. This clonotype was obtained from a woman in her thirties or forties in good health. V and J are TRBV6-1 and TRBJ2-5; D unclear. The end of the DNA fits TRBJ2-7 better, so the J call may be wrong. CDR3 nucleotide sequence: TGTGCCAGCAGTGCAGTTGGCGAGCAGTACTTC. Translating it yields CASSAVGEQYF.